This T cell receptor (beta chain) originates from a study of CD8+ T cells in alopecia areata (dated by TCRdb to 2017 to 2018). Background on the whole study: The treated patients took part in an open-label pilot trial in which moderate-to-severe alopecia areata was treated with oral tofacitinib at 5 to 10 mg twice daily. Patients stayed on tofacitinib for 6 to 18 months and then had 6 months of follow-up off drug so that delayed response and recurrence could be assessed. Scalp clonality was compared among normal scalp (n=4), patchy alopecia areata scalp (n=8), and alopecia totalis/universalis scalp (n=8). In both human patients and the C3H/HeJ mouse model, the study applied high-throughput TCRbeta sequencing to look at T cell clonal expansion in alopecia areata. For the treated patients, the SALT score, which quantifies what percentage of scalp surface area is affected, served as the measure of disease severity. TCRbeta CDR3 regions were amplified by immunoSEQ multiplex PCR with 35 Vbeta forward and 13 Jbeta reverse primers. In humans, TCRbeta sequencing was performed on scalp tissue and on sorted CD4+ and CD8+ peripheral blood T cells from healthy controls and from patients with patchy or totalis/universalis alopecia areata. RNA was obtained with the PAXgene miRNA kit for fixed scalp, the miRNeasy kit for PBMCs, and the RNeasy kit for mouse skin. Biopsies were taken from tofacitinib-treated patients at baseline and at 4 and 24 weeks of treatment, and a later scalp biopsy was taken in several of the tofacitinib-treated patients.

The table lists this clone with a few counts. Its target antigen remains unknown. No base quality information exists; no much larger clone differs at one position. Library preparation was by the immunoSEQ multiplex PCR assay. RNA was extracted from all samples and reverse transcribed into cDNA, which served as template for TCR sequencing. SuperScript III was used to make first-strand cDNA, primed with a 2:1 mix of oligo-dT and random hexamers. Amplification bias was assessed with a synthetic immune receptor repertoire, and residual bias was removed computationally. On the study's bioinformatics: After raw reads were preprocessed to remove errors, the CDR3 was defined following IMGT conventions as running from the conserved cysteine to phenylalanine. Clonality was computed by normalizing Shannon entropy by log2 of the number of productive unique TCRs and subtracting the result from 1. Whether each scalp clone was CD4 or CD8 was inferred by checking scalp TCRbeta sequences against the CD4 and CD8 repertoires from sorted blood. TCRdb carries this immuneACCESS record with in-frame sequences only. Its versions omit some clonotypes, under half of them owing to an unresolved V gene in the studies checked, with the rest unexplained. That table gives V, J and clone size, and the DNA gave D and trimming. The sample records about 250,000 clones, 60% of which are singletons. 0.75% to 0.95% of the sample is in the top ten clones.

What this sample's treatment or condition label stands for: oral pan-JAK inhibitor, 5-10 mg twice daily. Peripheral blood and lesional scalp punch biopsies were obtained from patients with alopecia areata. After PBMCs were isolated by density centrifugation and stained for CD3, CD4 and CD8, a FACSAria was used to sort CD4+ and CD8+ T cells. Study-wide conclusions, independent of this receptor: Many expanded lesional clones were found to persist in scalp and blood during tofacitinib treatment, and relapse after treatment cessation may be partly explained by this persistence. Scalp clonality and the number of expanded CD8+ clones among the top 100 scalp clones were significantly decreased by tofacitinib. Because the treated cohort was small and included a single nonresponder, larger studies are needed to assess links between baseline CD8+ expansion and response. Unlike mouse skin, which is dominated by gammadelta T cells, normal human skin has resident alphabeta T cells that are also sequenced, and this complicates analysis of the scalp TCR repertoire. Compared with normal scalp, lesional scalp, particularly in alopecia totalis/universalis, had higher clonality and more expanded CD8+ clones, which suggests antigenic drive. Compared with mice, TCR sequences shared between patients were less clear, possibly partly because of HLA diversity across the patient population.

Its CDR3 holds 14 amino acids, cysteine through phenylalanine. Only the CDR3 part of the read is kept: 42 bases, read in frame from the first base. The CDR1 and CDR2 encoded by the germline V gene are SQVTM and ANQGSEA. V and J are trimmed by 7 bases and 8 bases, and the gene matches miss 14 bases of the junction. The chain is encoded by TRBV29-1 joined to TRBJ2-1; 7 central bases correspond to TRBD2. The sequence came from a human donor with alopecia areata. This material consisted of CD4+ T cells sorted from blood, taken around week 52, from a patient treated with tofacitinib. The DNA sequence reads TGCAGCGCCGAACCCAGCGGGGCCTTGGATGAGCAGTTCTTC. Translation gives CSAEPSGALDEQFF.